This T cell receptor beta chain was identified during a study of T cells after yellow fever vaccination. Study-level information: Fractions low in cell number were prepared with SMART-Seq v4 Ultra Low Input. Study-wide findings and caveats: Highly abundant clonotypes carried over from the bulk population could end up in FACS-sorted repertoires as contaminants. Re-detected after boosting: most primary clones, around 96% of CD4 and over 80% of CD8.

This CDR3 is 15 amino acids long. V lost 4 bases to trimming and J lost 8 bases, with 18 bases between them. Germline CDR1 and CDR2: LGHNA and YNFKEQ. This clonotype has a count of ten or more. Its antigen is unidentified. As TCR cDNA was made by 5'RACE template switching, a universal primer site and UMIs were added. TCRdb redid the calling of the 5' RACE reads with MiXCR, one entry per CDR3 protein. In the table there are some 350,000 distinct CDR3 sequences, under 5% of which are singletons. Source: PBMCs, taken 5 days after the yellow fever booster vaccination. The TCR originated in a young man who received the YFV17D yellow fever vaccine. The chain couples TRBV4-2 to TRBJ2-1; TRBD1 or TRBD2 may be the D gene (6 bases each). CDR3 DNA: TGTGCCAGCAGCCCCAACAGCCCCGGGGGCGATGAGCAGTTCTTC. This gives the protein CASSPNSPGGDEQFF.